A selection of T cell receptor beta chains follows, all from one sample in a study of cytomegalovirus exposure and HLA in healthy donors. Here immunoSEQ multiplex PCR was the method, and the copy in TCRdb shows in-frame clones only, minus some. Of some 110,000 clones listed, 80% to 85% were seen once; the top ten hold 2% to 2.5%. Material for sequencing was PBMCs. The receptor source for this set is a man aged 30 to 39 in good health and CMV-seronegative. The CDR3 runs from the conserved cysteine through the conserved F or W. A D gene is named only where the DNA matches it firmly. Expanded clones get a size class; other rows say once, few or many, or leave the size out.

J gene,V gene,clone size,D gene,CDR3 protein,CDR3 DNA
TRBJ2-7,TRBV2,-,-,CASILGGEFSYEQYF,TGTGCCAGCATTTTAGGAGGGGAATTCTCCTACGAGCAGTACTTC
TRBJ1-1,TRBV9,-,-,CASSVTGANTEAFF,TGTGCCAGCAGCGTTACAGGAGCGAACACTGAAGCTTTCTTT
TRBJ2-5,TRBV5-1,-,TRBD2,CASSDARGGPETQYF,TGCGCCAGCAGTGACGCACGGGGGGGCCCCGAGACCCAGTACTTC
TRBJ1-1,TRBV28,-,-,CASSWARNTEAFF,TGTGCCAGCAGTTGGGCGAGGAACACTGAAGCTTTCTTT
TRBJ2-1,TRBV29-1,few,TRBD1,CSVRAGTGINNEQFF,TGCAGCGTGAGGGCTGGGACAGGGATAAACAATGAGCAGTTCTTC
TRBJ2-6,TRBV5-1,-,-,CASTALSGANGLTF,TGCGCCAGCACCGCTCTCTCTGGGGCCAACGGCCTGACTTTC
TRBJ1-5,TRBV27,few,-,CASSKGHNSNQPQHF,TGTGCCAGCAGCAAAGGACATAATAGCAATCAGCCCCAGCATTTT
TRBJ2-7,TRBV6-1,-,-,CASRLSGNYEQYF,TGTGCCAGCAGGTTGTCAGGGAACTACGAGCAGTACTTC
TRBJ2-1,TRBV11-2,-,-,CASSPVHNEQFF,TGTGCCAGCAGCCCGGTTCACAATGAGCAGTTCTTC
TRBJ2-1,TRBV9,-,-,CASSVGGRGEQFF,TGTGCCAGCAGCGTAGGGGGCCGCGGTGAGCAGTTCTTC
TRBJ2-1,TRBV19,-,TRBD2,CASSLAGSYNEQFF,TGTGCCAGCTCGCTAGCGGGCTCCTACAATGAGCAGTTCTTC
TRBJ2-1,TRBV6-6,-,TRBD2,CASSQTSGGRHEQFF,TGTGCCAGCAGTCAGACTAGCGGGGGCCGACATGAGCAGTTCTTC
TRBJ2-6,TRBV30,-,-,CAWSVFLGQSSGANVLTF,TGTGCCTGGAGTGTATTTCTGGGACAAAGCTCTGGGGCCAACGTCCTGACTTTC
TRBJ2-3,TRBV7-9,-,-,CASSFLSRRASNEDTQYF,TGTGCCAGCAGCTTTCTTTCAAGGCGAGCGTCTAATGAGGATACGCAGTATTTT
TRBJ1-2,TRBV2,-,-,CASSEGAAPVYGYTF,TGTGCCAGCAGTGAAGGGGCAGCCCCCGTCTATGGCTACACCTTC
TRBJ2-3,TRBV7-6,-,TRBD2,CASSSERAGAHTDTQYF,TGTGCCAGCAGCTCAGAGCGAGCGGGGGCACACACAGATACGCAGTATTTT
TRBJ2-2,TRBV5-1,few,-,CASSSSGATNTGELFF,TGCGCCAGCAGCTCATCAGGGGCCACGAACACCGGGGAGCTGTTTTTT
TRBJ2-7,TRBV6-6,-,-,CASNPKTGSEQYF,TGTGCCAGCAACCCAAAAACAGGATCCGAGCAGTACTTC
TRBJ1-1,TRBV18,-,TRBD1,CASSLEDRVEDTEAFF,TGTGCCAGCTCGTTGGAGGACAGGGTAGAGGACACTGAAGCTTTCTTT
TRBJ1-5,TRBV13,-,TRBD1,CASSLGGTGDPQPQHF,TGTGCCAGCAGCTTAGGCGGGACAGGGGACCCTCAGCCCCAGCATTTT
TRBJ2-5,TRBV5-1,-,TRBD2,CASSLALAGGETQYF,TGCGCCAGCAGCTTGGCACTAGCGGGCGGAGAGACCCAGTACTTC
TRBJ1-5,TRBV28,few,-,CASSPTGGEGQPQHF,TGTGCCAGCAGTCCAACAGGCGGGGAGGGTCAGCCCCAGCATTTT
TRBJ1-2,TRBV28,-,-,CASSFRVPALDGYTF,TGTGCCAGCAGTTTTCGGGTTCCGGCACTAGATGGCTACACCTTC
TRBJ2-7,TRBV19,-,TRBD1,CASRPILGDSASEQYF,TGTGCCAGTAGACCCATCCTGGGGGACAGTGCCTCCGAGCAGTACTTC
TRBJ1-2,TRBV7-2,once,TRBD1,CASSGSGGVGYTF,TGTGCCAGCAGCGGATCAGGGGGAGTTGGCTACACCTTC
TRBJ2-7,TRBV7-6,-,TRBD2,CASSPLAGGPDEQYF,TGTGCCAGCAGCCCACTAGCGGGGGGGCCTGACGAGCAGTACTTC
TRBJ2-3,TRBV6-1,-,TRBD1,CASSEGAPIFDTQYF,TGTGCCAGCAGCGAGGGGGCCCCGATCTTCGATACGCAGTATTTT
TRBJ2-2,TRBV6-5,-,-,CASSYEGAGELFF,TGTGCCAGCAGTTATGAGGGAGCCGGGGAGCTGTTTTTT
TRBJ2-1,TRBV28,-,TRBD1,CASRPGQEYNEQFF,TGTGCCAGCAGGCCGGGACAGGAGTACAATGAGCAGTTCTTC
TRBJ2-3,TRBV15,few,-,CATSSLDRPTEGNTDTQYF,TGTGCCACCAGCAGCCTTGACAGGCCTACTGAGGGTAACACAGATACGCAGTATTTT
TRBJ1-2,TRBV7-2,-,-,CASSRAERYGYTF,TGTGCCAGCAGCCGGGCCGAGCGGTATGGCTACACCTTC
TRBJ2-7,TRBV6-4,-,-,CASSDSWGHVYEQYF,TGTGCCAGCAGTGACAGCTGGGGGCACGTGTACGAGCAGTACTTC